The 26 T cell receptor beta chains reported below all come from one sample, sequenced in a study of shared clonotypes between healthy human individuals. Using immunoSEQ multiplex PCR, the repertoire was profiled, and TCRdb retains in-frame clones only, with some absent. The repertoire holds about 380,000 clones, with about 97% as singletons. Sequencing input: memory CD8+ T cells sorted from blood. Regarding subset: CD45RO+ cells pooled with CCR7-negative TemRA cells. These receptors were taken from a young man in good health.

The chain uses TRBV7-2 and TRBJ2-2; TRBD2 is a possible D gene (5 bases). Germline CDR1 SGHTA, CDR2 FQGNSA. CDR3 length equals 13 residues. V shed 5 bases and J shed 6 bases, with 10 bases lying between them. This CDR3 reads CASSPTSPGELFF. The CDR3 DNA reads TGTGCCAGCAGCCCTACTAGTCCCGGGGAGCTGTTTTTT.

The chain has TRBV11-1 and TRBJ1-2; no clear D gene. Trimming pared 5 bases from V and 2 bases from J, leaving 9 bases between. Germline V CDR1 and CDR2: SGHAT, FQDESV (reference sequence). CDR3 length: 13 residues. CDR3: CASSATENYGYTF. As DNA, the CDR3 is TGTGCCAGCAGCGCCACAGAAAACTATGGCTACACCTTC.

The V gene is TRBV27, the J gene TRBJ1-1; TRBD1 matches at 8 bases. Germline-derived CDR1 and CDR2 are MNHEY and SMNVEV (reference sequence). The CDR3 sequence is 15 residues long. The V gene end was trimmed by 6 bases and the J gene end by 1 base; junction bases not matched to a gene: 7. CDR3 sequence reads: CASSLDRVQNTEAFF. The CDR3, as DNA: TGTGCCAGCAGCCTGGACAGGGTTCAGAACACTGAAGCTTTCTTT.

As DNA, the CDR3 is TGTGCCAGCAGAGGGGGGTCCTACAATGAGCAGTTCTTC. Protein sequence: CASRGGSYNEQFF. The rearrangement links TRBV27 to TRBJ2-1; either TRBD1 or TRBD2 may fit D (6 bases each). This CDR3 has 13 amino acids. CDR1 is MNHEY, CDR2 SMNVEV, per germline (reference sequence). The ends were cut back, 6 bases at V and 1 base at J, with 7 bases in the middle.

This sequence joins TRBV5-1 and TRBJ2-1; D perhaps matches TRBD1 (5 bases). CDR1 SGHRS and CDR2 YFSETQ come from the germline V gene. Trimming left V 5 bases short and J 6 bases short, with 9 bases between. This CDR3 is built from 12 residues. The CDR3 DNA follows: TGCGCCAGCAGTCAGGGCGGCAATGAGCAGTTCTTC. Residues: CASSQGGNEQFF.

The CDR3 bases are TGCGCCAGCAGCTTTACAGGGGGGTCTGGAAACACCATATATTTT. This gives the protein CASSFTGGSGNTIYF. The V and J genes are TRBV5-1 and TRBJ1-3; 8 nucleotides align to TRBD1. The V segment lost 2 bases and the J segment 1 base; nucleotides outside the gene matches: 2. Looked up from germline, CDR1 is SGHRS and CDR2 is YFSETQ. This CDR3 is built from 15 residues.

This chain links TRBV2 with TRBJ2-2; D gene unclear. Germline lookup yields CDR1 SNHLY and CDR2 FYNNEI. There are 16 residues in the CDR3. V was pared by 5 bases and J by 7 bases, with 20 bases between. The CDR3 sequence is CASSKRSPAWGGELFF. CDR3 bases: TGTGCCAGCAGTAAGCGCTCGCCCGCTTGGGGCGGGGAGCTGTTTTTT.

The V call is TRBV2, the J call TRBJ2-7, with 10 positions matching TRBD2. Germline CDR1 is SNHLY and CDR2 is FYNNEI. With V trimmed by 6 bases and J by 8 bases, 10 bases remained unmatched. This CDR3 is built from 14 residues. The CDR3 DNA reads as TGTGCCAGCAGGGCCAGCGGGAGGGCCTTCAAGCAGTACTTC. Translated, it gives CASRASGRAFKQYF.

J is TRBJ2-2 and V is TRBV5-1, with D uncertain. Trimming removed 2 bases at V and 0 bases at J, with 8 bases between. In germline, CDR1 is SGHRS, CDR2 YFSETQ. The CDR3 spans 15 residues. The CDR3 DNA sequence: TGCGCCAGCAGCTTCACTGTCGCGAACACCGGGGAGCTGTTTTTT. This encodes CASSFTVANTGELFF.

V gene TRBV19 combines with J gene TRBJ2-7; a weak D match, TRBD2 (6 bases). Trimming pared 5 bases from V and 3 bases from J, leaving 14 bases between. This CDR3 has 14 amino acids. Germline CDR1 is LNHDA and CDR2 is SQIVND (reference sequence). The CDR3 DNA follows: TGTGCCAGTAGTCAACCGGGACTTCACTACGAGCAGTACTTC. It translates to CASSQPGLHYEQYF.

The chain joins TRBV5-6 to TRBJ2-2; D might be TRBD2 (5 bases). CDR1 SGHDT and CDR2 YYEEEE come from the germline V gene. V lost 2 bases and J 8 bases, leaving 10 bases between the germline ends. CDR3 size: 13 residues. The CDR3 protein is CASSFSGLGELFF. The CDR3 bases are TGTGCCAGCAGCTTTTCGGGGTTAGGGGAGCTGTTTTTT.

This clone was seen once. This sequence joins TRBV30 and TRBJ2-3; D not certain. CDR1 and CDR2 from the germline V gene are GTSNPN and SVGIG (reference sequence). Trimming took off 1 base at V and 8 bases at J, with 7 bases between the two ends. CDR3 size: 11 residues. CDR3 nucleotide sequence: TGTGCCTGGAGTGAACGAGGTACGCAGTATTTT. Protein: CAWSERGTQYF.

The V gene is TRBV5-4, the J gene TRBJ1-5, with D maybe TRBD1 (5 bases). The CDR3 is 13 amino acids. CDR1 is SGHNT and CDR2 is YYREEE in the germline V gene (reference sequence). The germline V and J ends were trimmed by 0 bases and 10 bases, with 11 bases remaining between them. The CDR3 is CASSLGRVGPQHF. CDR3 coding DNA: TGTGCCAGCAGCTTGGGCAGGGTTGGACCCCAGCATTTT.

This clone has only one observation. This chain links TRBV5-1 with TRBJ2-7; 11 positions agree with TRBD1. The CDR3 runs to 15 residues. Trimming took 3 bases from V and 7 from J; bases not matched to a gene: 9. Germline V gene data show CDR1 as SGHRS and CDR2 as YFSETQ. The DNA for the CDR3 is TGCGCCAGCAGCTACCGGACAGGGGGCGCGGGGGAGCAGTACTTC. Translated, it gives CASSYRTGGAGEQYF.

The CDR3 coding sequence is TGCGCCAGCAGCTTGAGGGCGGGAGTAACAGATACGCAGTATTTT. Encoded protein: CASSLRAGVTDTQYF. The V and J genes are TRBV5-1 and TRBJ2-3; 7 bases are shared with TRBD2. The CDR3 covers 15 residues. V gave up 1 base and J gave up 3 bases; unmatched junction bases: 5. Germline V gives CDR1 SGHRS, CDR2 YFSETQ.

This clone was recorded once. The gene calls are TRBV30 and TRBJ1-3; possible D gene TRBD1, 6 bases. CDR1 GTSNPN and CDR2 SVGIG come from the germline V gene (reference sequence). The V gene lost 0 bases and the J gene lost 7 bases, with 19 bases spanning the gap. This CDR3 is built from 16 residues. DNA of the CDR3: TGTGCCTGGAGTGTATCCTCCGGGGGGCGAAAGAACACCATATATTTT. It translates to CAWSVSSGGRKNTIYF.

The chain is built from TRBV5-1 and TRBJ2-2, with 11 bases that match TRBD1. Per the germline V gene, CDR1 is SGHRS and CDR2 is YFSETQ. The ends lost 7 bases at V and 4 bases at J; junction bases unmatched: 6. The CDR3 length is 15 residues. The DNA for the CDR3 is TGCGCCAGCGCCCGGGGGACAGGGGGCACCGGGGAGCTGTTTTTT. It specifies CASARGTGGTGELFF.

The chain uses TRBV28 and TRBJ2-5, with 7 bases aligning to TRBD2. The junction had 6 bases not matched to a gene; V was cut back by 3 bases and J by 5 bases. The CDR3 loop spans 14 amino acids. Germline V CDR1 and CDR2: MDHEN, SYDVKM. CDR3 nucleotides: TGTGCCAGCAGTTTGCATGGCGGGAGTGAGACCCAGTACTTC. Residues: CASSLHGGSETQYF.

V is TRBV5-5 and J is TRBJ2-5, with TRBD2 as a possible D gene (6 bases). V was cut by 0 bases and J by 5 bases, with 17 bases left in between. This CDR3 spans 16 amino acids. The germline gives CDR1 SGHKS, CDR2 YYEKEE (reference sequence). The CDR3 region has the DNA TGTGCCAGCAGCTTGGAAGCCGGCGGGGCGGGGGAGACCCAGTACTTC. Translating it yields CASSLEAGGAGETQYF.

CDR3 region: CASSRAGRFYEQYF. CDR3 DNA: TGTGCCAGCAGTAGGGCGGGACGTTTCTACGAGCAGTACTTC. The chain is built from TRBV27 and TRBJ2-7; perhaps TRBD2 as D (6 bases). The CDR3 is made up of 14 amino acids. The V gene lost 5 bases and the J gene lost 3 bases, with 14 bases spanning the gap. CDR1 is MNHEY and CDR2 is SMNVEV in the germline V gene (reference sequence).

V gene TRBV6-5 combines with J gene TRBJ2-7; D assignment may be TRBD1 or TRBD2 (5 bases each). This CDR3 is built from 14 residues. The ends were cut back, 2 bases at V and 6 bases at J, with 14 bases in the middle. CDR1 and CDR2 (germline): MNHEY, SVGAGI. The CDR3 DNA sequence: TGTGCCAGCAGTTACGTTGGGGGATCTGGCGAGCAGTACTTC. Its protein is CASSYVGGSGEQYF.

V is TRBV15 and J is TRBJ2-7; D remains ambiguous. CDR1 and CDR2 (germline): LNHNV, YYDKDF (reference sequence). The CDR3 contains 14 residues. With 8 bases removed from V and 7 bases from J, the gap between germline ends came to 21 bases. CDR3 protein: CATSPTYLSREQYF. CDR3 DNA sequence: TGTGCCACCTCGCCGACCTACCTCTCGAGGGAGCAGTACTTC.

A note on this clone: Other DNA sequences of this sample code for an identical CDR3. The gene calls are TRBV5-1 and TRBJ2-1; D uncertain. Germline CDR1 reads SGHRS; CDR2 reads YFSETQ. The CDR3 is 15 amino acids. Trimming cost V 0 bases and J 0 bases, with 7 bases left between them. DNA of the CDR3: TGCGCCAGCAGCTTGGTGGCTAACTCCTACAATGAGCAGTTCTTC. Its protein product is CASSLVANSYNEQFF.

This clone was seen only once. V usage is TRBV27 and J usage is TRBJ2-2, with unresolved D. V was cut by 6 bases and J by 9 bases, with 14 bases left in between. The CDR3 is 13 amino acids. Germline CDR1 is MNHEY and CDR2 is SMNVEV (reference sequence). The CDR3 loop is CASSQTPDRELFF. The CDR3 nucleotides read TGTGCCAGCAGCCAAACCCCAGACAGGGAGCTGTTTTTT.

The chain uses TRBV27 and TRBJ2-1; D not resolved. Trimming shortened V by 5 bases and J by 5 bases, and 19 bases separated the two germline ends. The CDR3 covers 16 residues. Germline V lookup: CDR1 MNHEY, CDR2 SMNVEV (reference sequence). The CDR3 DNA reads TGTGCCAGCAGTCTACGGGCTTTAGTGCCTCACAATGAGCAGTTCTTC. This gives the protein CASSLRALVPHNEQFF.

The chain couples TRBV6-1 to TRBJ1-2, with 9 bases identical to TRBD1. Trimming took 2 bases from V and 4 from J; bases not matched to a gene: 2. The V gene's germline CDR1 is MNHNS and CDR2 SASEGT. The CDR3 has 14 amino acids. CDR3 sequence (DNA): TGTGCCAGCAGTGAAAACAGGGGGCCCTATGGCTACACCTTC. Amino acids: CASSENRGPYGYTF.